This T cell receptor (beta chain) was retrieved from a study of regulatory T cells in long-lasting Graves disease. As for time point: newly diagnosed GD, antithyroid drugs for less than 3 months. Extracted RNA from PBMCs served as the source of the TCR library. The table lists this clonotype with a count of one. No antigen is known for it. To make TCR beta libraries, researchers used iRepertoire HTBI primers and Arm-PCR of CDR3 regions. In the authors' workflow: From all samples, identification returned 14 TRBJ and approximately 63 TRBV segments. Each CDR3 protein is one row after TCRdb ran MiXCR on the multiplex PCR reads. TCRdb's processing, not the authors' own work, is the source of the V and J calls. The sample yields about 420,000 distinct CDR3 sequences, 16% seen once. In germline, CDR1 is MRHNA, CDR2 SNTAGT. The V gene lost 5 bases and the J gene lost 1 base, with 11 bases spanning the gap. The CDR3 covers 15 residues.

Whole-study results and caveats: Persistent disease preferred TRBV28, TRBJ1-2 and TRBJ2-5.

These data were likewise used in another study, on T cells in Graves' hyperthyroidism and ophthalmopathy. Per that paper: Model output signaled ophthalmopathy a median around 6.9 months ahead of onset.

J is TRBJ1-4 and V is TRBV6-4; D may be TRBD1 (5 bases). Source: peripheral blood mononuclear cells (PBMCs), taken at new diagnosis, from a patient treated with antithyroid drugs. The clonotype comes from a young woman with Graves disease. DNA for the CDR3: TGTGCCAGCAGTTACTTGGACAAAACTAATGAAAAACTGTTTTTT. This translates into CASSYLDKTNEKLFF.